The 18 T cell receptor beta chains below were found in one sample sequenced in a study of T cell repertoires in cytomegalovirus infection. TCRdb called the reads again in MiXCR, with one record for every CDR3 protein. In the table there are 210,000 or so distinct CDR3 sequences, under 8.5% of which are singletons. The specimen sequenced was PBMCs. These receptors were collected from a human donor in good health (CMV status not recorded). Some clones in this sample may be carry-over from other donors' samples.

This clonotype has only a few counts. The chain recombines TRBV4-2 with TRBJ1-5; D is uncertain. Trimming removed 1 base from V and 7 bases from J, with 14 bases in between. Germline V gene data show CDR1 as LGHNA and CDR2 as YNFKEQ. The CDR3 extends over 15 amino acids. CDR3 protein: CASSQALPQRQPQHF. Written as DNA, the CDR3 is TGTGCCAGCAGCCAAGCGCTACCTCAGAGGCAGCCCCAGCATTTT.

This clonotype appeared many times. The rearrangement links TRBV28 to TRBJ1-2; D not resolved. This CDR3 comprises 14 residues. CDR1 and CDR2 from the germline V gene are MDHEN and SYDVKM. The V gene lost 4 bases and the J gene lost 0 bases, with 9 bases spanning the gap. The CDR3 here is CASSWAGSNYGYTF. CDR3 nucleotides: TGTGCCAGCAGTTGGGCCGGGTCTAACTATGGCTACACCTTC.

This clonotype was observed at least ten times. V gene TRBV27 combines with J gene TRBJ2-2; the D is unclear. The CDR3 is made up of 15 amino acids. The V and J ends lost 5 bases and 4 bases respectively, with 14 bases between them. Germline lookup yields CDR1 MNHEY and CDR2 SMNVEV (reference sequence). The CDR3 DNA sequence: TGTGCCAGCAGTCCACTTCCTAAGGGCACCGGGGAGCTGTTTTTT. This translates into CASSPLPKGTGELFF.

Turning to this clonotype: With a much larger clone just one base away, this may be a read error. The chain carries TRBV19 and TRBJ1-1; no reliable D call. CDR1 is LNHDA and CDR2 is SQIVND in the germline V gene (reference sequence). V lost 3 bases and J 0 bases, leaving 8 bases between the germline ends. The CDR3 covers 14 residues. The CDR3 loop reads CASSIGLMNTEAFF. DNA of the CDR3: TGTGCCAGTAGTATTGGACTCATGAACACTGAAGCTTTCTTT. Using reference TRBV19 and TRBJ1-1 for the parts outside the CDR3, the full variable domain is DGGITQSPKYLFRKEGQNVTLSCEQNLNHDAMYWYRQDPGQGLRLIYYSQIVNDFQKGDIAEGYSVSREKKESFPLTVTSAQKNPTAFYLCASSIGLMNTEAFFGQGTRLTVV.

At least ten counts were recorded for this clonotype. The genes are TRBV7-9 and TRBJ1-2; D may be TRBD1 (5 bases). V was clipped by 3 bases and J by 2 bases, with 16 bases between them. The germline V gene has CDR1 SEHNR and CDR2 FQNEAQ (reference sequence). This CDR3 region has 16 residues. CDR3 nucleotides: TGTGCCAGCAGCTTTGGGGCAGCGATTTCAAACTATGGCTACACCTTC. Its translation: CASSFGAAISNYGYTF.

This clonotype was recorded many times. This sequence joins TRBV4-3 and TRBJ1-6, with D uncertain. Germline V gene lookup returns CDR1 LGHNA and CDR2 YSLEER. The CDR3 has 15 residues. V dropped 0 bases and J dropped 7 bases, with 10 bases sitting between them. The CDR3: CASSQDRGQNSPLHF. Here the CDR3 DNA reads TGCGCCAGCAGCCAAGATAGAGGGCAGAATTCACCCCTCCACTTT.

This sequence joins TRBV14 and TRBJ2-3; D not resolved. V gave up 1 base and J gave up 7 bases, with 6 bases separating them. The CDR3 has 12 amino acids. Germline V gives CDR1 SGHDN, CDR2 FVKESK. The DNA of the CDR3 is TGTGCCAGCAGCCAAGTGGCGAATACGCAGTATTTT. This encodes CASSQVANTQYF.

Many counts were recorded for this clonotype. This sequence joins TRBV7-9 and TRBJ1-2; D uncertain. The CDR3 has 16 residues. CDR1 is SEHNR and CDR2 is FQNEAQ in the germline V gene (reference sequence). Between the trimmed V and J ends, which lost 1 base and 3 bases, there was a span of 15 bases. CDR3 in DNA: TGTGCCAGCAGCTTAGAGGAGACCGATTACTACTATGGCTACACCTTC. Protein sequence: CASSLEETDYYYGYTF.

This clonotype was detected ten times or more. In DNA, the CDR3 is TGCGCCAGCAGCCCGCGAGGGTCAGGGGGGGCCAACGTCCTGACTTTC. Amino acids: CASSPRGSGGANVLTF. This chain connects TRBV5-1 to TRBJ2-6; the D gene could be TRBD1 or TRBD2 (5 bases each). The CDR3 totals 16 residues. The V and J ends lost 4 bases and 4 bases respectively, with 15 bases between them. Germline V gives CDR1 SGHRS, CDR2 YFSETQ.

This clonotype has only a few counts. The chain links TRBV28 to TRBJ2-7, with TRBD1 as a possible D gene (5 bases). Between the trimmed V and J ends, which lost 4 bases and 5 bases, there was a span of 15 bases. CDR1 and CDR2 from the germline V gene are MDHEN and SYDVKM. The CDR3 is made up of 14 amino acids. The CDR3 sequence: CASSYQGSSHEQYF. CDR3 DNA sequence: TGTGCCAGCAGTTACCAGGGTAGTTCCCACGAGCAGTACTTC.

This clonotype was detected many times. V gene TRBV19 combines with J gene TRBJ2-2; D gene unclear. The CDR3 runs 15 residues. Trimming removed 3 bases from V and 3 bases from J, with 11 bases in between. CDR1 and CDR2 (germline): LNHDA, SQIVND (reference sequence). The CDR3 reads CASSMWGADTGELFF. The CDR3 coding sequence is TGTGCCAGTAGTATGTGGGGTGCGGACACCGGGGAGCTGTTTTTT. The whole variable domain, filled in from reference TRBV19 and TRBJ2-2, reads DGGITQSPKYLFRKEGQNVTLSCEQNLNHDAMYWYRQDPGQGLRLIYYSQIVNDFQKGDIAEGYSVSREKKESFPLTVTSAQKNPTAFYLCASSMWGADTGELFFGEGSRLTVL.

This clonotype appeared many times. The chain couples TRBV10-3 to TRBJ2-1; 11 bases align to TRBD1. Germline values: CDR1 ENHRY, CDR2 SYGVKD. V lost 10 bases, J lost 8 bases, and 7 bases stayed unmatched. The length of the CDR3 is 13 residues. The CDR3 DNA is TGTGCCACCATGGACAGGGGGCATGATGAGCAGTTCTTC. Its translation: CATMDRGHDEQFF.

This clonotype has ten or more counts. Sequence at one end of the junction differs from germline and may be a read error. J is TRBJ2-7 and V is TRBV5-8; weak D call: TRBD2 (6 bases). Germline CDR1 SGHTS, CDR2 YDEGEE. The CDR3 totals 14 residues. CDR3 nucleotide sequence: TGTGCCAGCAGATTGGAGGGCAGAGCCTACGAGCAGTACTTC. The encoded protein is CASRLEGRAYEQYF.

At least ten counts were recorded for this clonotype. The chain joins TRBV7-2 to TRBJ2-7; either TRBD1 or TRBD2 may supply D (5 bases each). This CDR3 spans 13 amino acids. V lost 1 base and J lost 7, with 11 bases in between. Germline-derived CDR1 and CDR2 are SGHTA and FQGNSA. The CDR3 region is CASSLGGSTEQYF. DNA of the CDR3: TGTGCCAGCAGCTTAGGGGGGTCGACGGAGCAGTACTTC.

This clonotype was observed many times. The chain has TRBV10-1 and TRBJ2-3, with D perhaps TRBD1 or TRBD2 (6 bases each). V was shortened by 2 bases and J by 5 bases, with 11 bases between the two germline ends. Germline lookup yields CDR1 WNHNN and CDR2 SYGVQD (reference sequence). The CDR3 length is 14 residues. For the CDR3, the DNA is TGCGCCAGCAGTGAGAGGGGGGCTGAAGATACGCAGTATTTT. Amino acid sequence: CASSERGAEDTQYF.

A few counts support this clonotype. This chain's CDR3 is CASSLGGTGKVSTDTQYF. CDR3 sequence (DNA): TGCGCCAGCAGCTTGGGGGGGACAGGCAAAGTCAGCACAGATACGCAGTATTTT. The rearrangement uses TRBV5-1 and TRBJ2-3; TRBD1 matches 8 bases. Unmatched junction bases numbered 9, after V lost 0 bases and J lost 0 bases. The CDR3 sequence is 18 residues long. The germline gives CDR1 SGHRS, CDR2 YFSETQ.

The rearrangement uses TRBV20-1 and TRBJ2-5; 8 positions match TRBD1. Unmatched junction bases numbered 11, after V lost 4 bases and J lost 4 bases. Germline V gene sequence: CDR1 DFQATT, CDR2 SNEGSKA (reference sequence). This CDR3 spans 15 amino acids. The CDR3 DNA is TGCAGTGCTACCCGCCCCGTACAGGGGGGAGAGACCCAGTACTTC. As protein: CSATRPVQGGETQYF.

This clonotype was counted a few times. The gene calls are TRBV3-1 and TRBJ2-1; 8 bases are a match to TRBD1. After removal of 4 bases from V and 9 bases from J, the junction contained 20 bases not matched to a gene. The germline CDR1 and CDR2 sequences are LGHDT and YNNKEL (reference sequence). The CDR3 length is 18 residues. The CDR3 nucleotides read TGTGCCAGCAGCCCACCCTCGGGACAGGCCGTCCCTATGGGTGAGCAGTTCTTC. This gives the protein CASSPPSGQAVPMGEQFF.